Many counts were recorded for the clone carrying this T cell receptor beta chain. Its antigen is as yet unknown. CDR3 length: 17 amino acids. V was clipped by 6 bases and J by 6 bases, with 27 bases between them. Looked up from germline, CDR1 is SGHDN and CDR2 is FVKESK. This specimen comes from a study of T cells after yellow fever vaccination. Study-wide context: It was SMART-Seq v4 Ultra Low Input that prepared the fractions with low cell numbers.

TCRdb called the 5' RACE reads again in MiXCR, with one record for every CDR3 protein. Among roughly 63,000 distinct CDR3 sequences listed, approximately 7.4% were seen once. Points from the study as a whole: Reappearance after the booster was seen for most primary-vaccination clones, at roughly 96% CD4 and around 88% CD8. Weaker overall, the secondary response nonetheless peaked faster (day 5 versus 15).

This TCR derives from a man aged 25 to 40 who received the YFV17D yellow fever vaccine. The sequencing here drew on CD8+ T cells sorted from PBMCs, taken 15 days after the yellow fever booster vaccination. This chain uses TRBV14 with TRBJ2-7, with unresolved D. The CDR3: CASSPIEPTRILGEQYF. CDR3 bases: TGTGCCAGCAGTCCCATCGAACCGACACGGATTCTAGGCGAGCAGTACTTC. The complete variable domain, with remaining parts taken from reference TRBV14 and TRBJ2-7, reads EAGVTQFPSHSVIEKGQTVTLRCDPISGHDNLYWYRRVMGKEIKFLLHFVKESKQDESGMPNNRFLAERTGGTYSTLKVQPAELEDSGVYFCASSPIEPTRILGEQYFGPGTRLTVT.